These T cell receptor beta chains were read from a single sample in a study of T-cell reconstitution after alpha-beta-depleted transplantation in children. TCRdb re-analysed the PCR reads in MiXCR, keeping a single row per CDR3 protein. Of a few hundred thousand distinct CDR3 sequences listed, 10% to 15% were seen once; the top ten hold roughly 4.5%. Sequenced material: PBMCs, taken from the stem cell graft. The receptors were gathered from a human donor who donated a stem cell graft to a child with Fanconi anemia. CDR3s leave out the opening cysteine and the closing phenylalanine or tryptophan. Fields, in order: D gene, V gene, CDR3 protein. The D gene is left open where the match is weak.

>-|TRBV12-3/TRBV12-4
ASSLGGAHRDEQY
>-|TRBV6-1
ASREAMNTEAF
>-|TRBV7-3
ASSLYWDTEAF
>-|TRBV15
ATSIQGISNEQF
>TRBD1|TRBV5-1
ASSAGQLTEAF
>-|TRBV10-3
ASRDNPNTEAF
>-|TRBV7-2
ATAPGLSYGYT
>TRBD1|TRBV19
ASTEGSGQGRGYT
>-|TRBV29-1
SVEDSTEAF
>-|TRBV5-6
ASRSRGGEAKNIQY
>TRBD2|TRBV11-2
ASSSRLAGTAQY
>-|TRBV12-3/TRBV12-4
ASSLGGGSNSPLH
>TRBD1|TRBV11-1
ASSLGGTEPKGYT
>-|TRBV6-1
ASRGAQMNSPLH
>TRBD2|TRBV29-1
SVNKAGVEQF
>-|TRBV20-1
SASQGPGYT
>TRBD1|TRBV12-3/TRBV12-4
ASSLNRGRLNTEAF
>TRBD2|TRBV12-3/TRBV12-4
ASSLGGAVNEQF
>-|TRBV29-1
SVVETPGAEAF
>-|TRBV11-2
ASSLGGAPETQY
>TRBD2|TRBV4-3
ASSLVAGFRSGELF
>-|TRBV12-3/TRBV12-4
ASSFLGELGQPQH
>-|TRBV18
ASSRRIGDDYNEQF
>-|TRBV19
ASSMMGGLATAEAF
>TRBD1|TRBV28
ATSPGQGVGTIY
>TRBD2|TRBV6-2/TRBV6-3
ASSYSTAGGPF
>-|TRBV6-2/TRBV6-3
AVRENTEAF
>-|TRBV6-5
ASRTGNTIY
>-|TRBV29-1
SVEAQGGPDTQY
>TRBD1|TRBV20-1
SAAGQLNYGYT
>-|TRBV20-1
SARDLPGTPLH
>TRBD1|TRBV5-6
ASSSKVGQVSNQPQH
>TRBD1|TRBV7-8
ASSSNNRGSTDTQY
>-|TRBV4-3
ASSQGAQYYGYT
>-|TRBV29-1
SVYPGIQDTQY
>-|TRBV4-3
ASSQDFDEKETQY
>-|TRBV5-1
ASSLTESSYNEQF
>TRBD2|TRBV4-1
ASSRWTSGGATDTQY
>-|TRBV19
ASRPGLLDTQY
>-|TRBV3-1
ASSRSRGSGEKLF
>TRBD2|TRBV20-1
SVGGGSSYNEQF
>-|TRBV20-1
SARVTRPSSYEQY
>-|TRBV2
ASSERGVDQFEKLF
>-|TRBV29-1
SVERVGDTQY